This record covers a single T cell receptor (beta chain). This clonotype was recorded at least ten times. Its antigen is currently not known. There are no base qualities to consult, and no much larger clone falls within one base. The data stem from a study of blood T cells in healthy people across ages (dated by TCRdb to the mid-2010s). Broadly, across the study: In model experiments, roughly one uniquely barcoded TCR beta cDNA molecule per two T cells was captured by template switching. Using the same blood draw, the study looked at two additional independent replicas of 1 million unique cDNA reads for two donors, one aged 18 to 30 and the other aged 80 or older. Age-related changes in TCR beta repertoire diversity were measured in the study by deep sequencing normalized with unique cDNA molecular identifiers. Four age groups were formed from the donors: young (average approximately 15 years), middle-aged (approximately 40), aged (62) and long-lived (about 80). To avoid experimental bias, donors of different ages were spread randomly across the sequencing lanes. Broad study findings and their caveats: Because the CMV infection status of the donors was unknown, age-related changes in expanded clonotypes may potentially have been confounded. A strong correlation was found between observed TCR beta diversity and the percentage of naive T cells measured by flow cytometry. Conclusive comparison of naive and antigen-experienced compartments was prevented by the profiling of bulk unsorted PBMCs. As age increased, observed TCR beta diversity per million T cells dropped in a roughly linear way, and a significant reduction was already evident by age about 40. Compared with the aged group, more naive CD4+ T cells, fewer expanded clones and increased TCR diversity were shown by the long-lived group, suggesting age selection. Estimates of total diversity from one million sequenced T cells were regarded as lower bounds and underestimates.

The donors were around 39 Caucasian individuals from Russia, aged about 6 to 100 years, who were systemically healthy. About 9.8 milliliters of peripheral blood were drawn from each donor into EDTA-treated Vacutainer tubes. PBMCs were isolated by Ficoll-Paque density-gradient centrifugation, with at least 6.5 million obtained per sample. Trizol reagent was used to extract total RNA from the PBMCs, yielding at least 5 micrograms per sample. The percentages of naive CD45RAhigh/CD27high T cells were determined by flow cytometry on a PBMC aliquot from every donor. The CDR3 goes from the cysteine to the phenylalanine over 14 residues. Only the CDR3 region is kept as DNA, spanning 42 bases read in frame from base 1. Between the V and J ends, shortened by 5 bases and 4 bases respectively, the junction contains 13 bases. CDR1 and CDR2 were assigned from the germline V gene as SNHLY and FYNNEI. Library preparation was by 5' RACE. TCRdb records Illumina HiSeq 2500 as the sequencer. A second PCR of about 6 to 12 cycles was performed with a sample-barcoded 5' primer and a J-beta primer mix. A unique molecular identifier was introduced onto each TCR beta cDNA molecule by a template-switch 5' adaptor carrying 12 random nucleotides. Each sample yielded at least 3 million CDR3-containing paired-end reads. All of the RNA was converted into first-strand cDNA using the Mint cDNA synthesis kit, with a TRBC-specific oligonucleotide serving as the primer. After uracil-DNA glycosylase treatment, a first 18-cycle PCR used universal primers M1SS and BC2_uni_R on all cDNA. The authors processed their data as follows. Each sample was normalized by randomly selecting 1 million high-quality reads, each carrying a distinct molecular identifier. Reads sharing molecular identifiers were discarded rather than binned into consensus sequences. CDR3 identification, clonotype clustering and error correction used MiTCR with a Q25 quality threshold and the strictest error-elimination algorithm. A nonparametric unseen species model with Euler transformation was used to estimate a lower bound on total TCR beta diversity. TCRdb itself trimmed the public reads at Q25 with fastp, ran MiXCR and retained productive beta chains. Each CDR3 protein gets just one entry, which takes the most common genes and DNA from the rows behind it. TCRdb's processing, not the authors', yielded these V and J calls. The sample table lists about a million distinct CDR3 sequences, roughly 50% of them with a count of one. Under 15% of the sample is held by the ten biggest clonotypes.

The rearrangement joined TRBV2 to TRBJ2-3; the D gene cannot be resolved beyond TRBD1 or TRBD2, each matching 5 bases. Sequenced input: blood. The receptor was derived from a man younger than 45 in good health. For the CDR3, the sequence is CASSSGTTADTQYF. The bases read TGTGCCAGCAGTTCCGGGACCACGGCAGATACGCAGTATTTT.